This T cell receptor (beta chain) originates from a study of CD8+ T cells in alopecia areata. Study-level findings and limits: Shared TCR sequences were less clear between patients than in mice, possibly partly from HLA diversity. Elevated clonality characterized lesional scalp relative to normal scalp, particularly in alopecia totalis/universalis.

Extraction and reverse transcription of RNA yielded cDNA as the sequencing template. TCRdb's table, derived via immunoSEQ multiplex PCR, lists solely in-frame clones and lacks some. The sample records more than 95,000 clones, around 45% being singletons. As regards this clone: Antigen specificity is unknown.

The length of the CDR3 is 17 residues. Germline CDR1 is MNHNS and CDR2 is SASEGT. The J segment lost 2 bases and the V segment lost 1 base, leaving 8 bases of the junction unmatched. Sequences were obtained from CD4+ T cells sorted from blood. The receptor comes from a human donor with alopecia areata. The chain carries TRBV6-1 and TRBJ1-5; TRBD1 matches at 7 bases. The CDR3 DNA reads as TGTGCCAGCAGTGAAGGGCCCCCAGGGGGAGGCAATCAGCCCCAGCATTTT. This gives the protein CASSEGPPGGGNQPQHF.